The 26 T cell receptor beta chains given below trace back to one sample, sequenced in a study of cytomegalovirus exposure and HLA in healthy donors. The PCR was carried out with 60 Vbeta primers and 13 Jbeta primers. Repertoires were generated with immunoSEQ multiplex PCR, while TCRdb's copy carries only in-frame clones and drops some. The repertoire holds fewer than 250,000 clones, with approximately 82% as singletons. The sequencing input was PBMCs. The receptors come from a woman between 45 and 60 years old in good health and CMV-seropositive.

J is TRBJ1-2 and V is TRBV2; D is unresolved. This CDR3 comprises 14 residues. In germline, CDR1 is SNHLY, CDR2 FYNNEI. V was shortened by 6 bases and J by 2 bases, with 13 bases between the two germline ends. DNA for the CDR3: TGTGCCAGCAGCACGGAGAAGACCAACTATGGCTACACCTTC. Its protein product is CASSTEKTNYGYTF.

Only one count was recorded for this clone. The chain couples TRBV9 to TRBJ1-6; TRBD1 agrees at 7 bases. The CDR3 runs 17 residues. Germline assignment: CDR1 SGDLS and CDR2 YYNGEE. J lost 8 bases, V lost 4 bases, and 15 bases had no gene match. CDR3 sequence: CASSQKLGRGIDSPLHF. The CDR3 bases are TGTGCCAGCAGCCAAAAATTGGGCAGGGGGATCGATTCACCCCTCCACTTT.

This sequence joins TRBV5-4 and TRBJ2-3, with TRBD2 matching 8 bases. There are 13 residues in the CDR3. V gave up 4 bases and J gave up 6 bases; unmatched junction bases: 4. Germline V gene lookup returns CDR1 SGHNT and CDR2 YYREEE (reference sequence). CDR3 sequence reads: CASSARTSDTQYF. DNA of the CDR3: TGTGCCAGCAGCGCACGGACTAGCGATACGCAGTATTTT.

CDR3 nucleotide sequence: TGCGCCAGCAGCCGTGGGAGCGGGGGGCGACATACGCAGTATTTT. It encodes CASSRGSGGRHTQYF. V and J are TRBV4-3 and TRBJ2-3; 9 bases align to TRBD2. CDR1 LGHNA and CDR2 YSLEER come from the germline V gene. The CDR3 is 15 amino acids. Trimming at V came to 4 bases and at J to 7 bases, leaving 9 bases not matched to a gene.

V is TRBV19 and J is TRBJ2-7; 9 bases are shared with TRBD1. The CDR3 has 14 amino acids. The V gene's germline CDR1 is LNHDA and CDR2 SQIVND (reference sequence). The J segment lost 4 bases and the V segment lost 5 bases, leaving 6 bases of the junction unmatched. The CDR3 coding sequence is TGTGCCAGTAGTGGAGGACAGGGGCGGTACGAGCAGTACTTC. Translation gives CASSGGQGRYEQYF.

Ten or more counts support this clone. This chain joins TRBV6-6 and TRBJ2-7; the D gene is possibly TRBD1 (5 bases). In germline, CDR1 is MNHNY, CDR2 SVGAGI (reference sequence). V dropped 0 bases and J dropped 6 bases, with 9 bases sitting between them. The CDR3 extends over 13 amino acids. The CDR3 loop reads CASSYSGHLEQYF. The DNA for the CDR3 is TGTGCCAGCAGTTACTCGGGGCACCTCGAGCAGTACTTC.

The V and J genes are TRBV21-1 and TRBJ2-7; the table's TRBD2 call for D was not verified on the DNA. TRBV21-1 is recorded as a pseudogene. This CDR3 has 11 amino acids. The CDR3 sequence is CASTLMNRGYF. The CDR3 bases are TGTGCCAGCACTCTCATGAACCGGGGATACTTC.

The genes are TRBV6-4 and TRBJ2-1, with 8 bases that match TRBD2. V dropped 3 bases and J dropped 4; count of bases not matched to a gene: 5. There are 15 residues in the CDR3. Germline-derived CDR1 and CDR2 are MRHNA and SNTAGT. The CDR3 loop reads CASSEERGIYNEQFF. CDR3 bases: TGTGCCAGCAGTGAAGAGCGGGGGATATACAATGAGCAGTTCTTC.

The chain has TRBV2 and TRBJ1-1, with D unclear. V lost 1 base, J lost 1 base, and 4 bases lay in between. This CDR3 comprises 13 residues. The germline CDR1 and CDR2 sequences are SNHLY and FYNNEI. CDR3 sequence: CASSEERNTEAFF. The CDR3 coding sequence is TGTGCCAGCAGTGAAGAGAGGAACACTGAAGCTTTCTTT.

J is TRBJ1-3 and V is TRBV6-5, with TRBD1 matching 8 bases. CDR3 length: 13 residues. The trim removed 6 bases at V and 9 bases at J, leaving 7 bases unmatched. Germline loops: CDR1 MNHEY, CDR2 SVGAGI. Here the CDR3 reads CASRDRGLSTIYF. CDR3 sequence (DNA): TGTGCCAGCAGAGACAGGGGCCTGAGCACCATATATTTT.

V and J are TRBV19 and TRBJ2-1; D might be TRBD2 (7 bases). The V gene lost 5 bases and the J gene lost 8 bases, with 19 bases spanning the gap. Germline-derived CDR1 and CDR2 are LNHDA and SQIVND (reference sequence). CDR3 size: 15 residues. The DNA of the CDR3 is TGTGCCAGTAGTTCCGTGAGGGGGGGCCCAGATGAGCAGTTCTTC. Amino acid sequence: CASSSVRGGPDEQFF.

This chain links TRBV5-1 with TRBJ1-2, with 8 nucleotides matching TRBD1. Germline lookup yields CDR1 SGHRS and CDR2 YFSETQ. The ends lost 0 bases at V and 4 bases at J; junction bases unmatched: 5. The CDR3 is made up of 15 amino acids. DNA of the CDR3: TGCGCCAGCAGCTTGGGCTTGACAGGGGTCTATGGCTACACCTTC. Its translation is CASSLGLTGVYGYTF.

The gene calls are TRBV27 and TRBJ2-5; 7 positions match TRBD1. Germline CDR1 and CDR2: MNHEY and SMNVEV (reference sequence). V lost 5 bases to trimming and J lost 2 bases; unmatched junction nucleotides: 11. The CDR3 sequence is 16 residues long. This chain's CDR3 is CASSPSPRQGQETQYF. The DNA for the CDR3 is TGTGCCAGCAGTCCCTCGCCACGACAGGGACAAGAGACCCAGTACTTC.

This rearrangement joins TRBV15 to TRBJ2-3; TRBD1 matches 9 bases. CDR3 length equals 14 residues. CDR1 is LNHNV and CDR2 is YYDKDF in the germline V gene (reference sequence). J gave up 12 bases and V 2 bases, and 9 bases lay outside the gene matches. In DNA form, the CDR3 reads TGTGCCACCAGCAGAACCCGGGACAGGGAACGTCAGTATTTT. Its translation: CATSRTRDRERQYF.

This chain joins TRBV30 and TRBJ1-4; D not resolved. Between the trimmed V and J ends, which lost 4 bases and 3 bases, there was a span of 27 bases. The CDR3 length is 19 residues. Per germline, CDR1 GTSNPN and CDR2 SVGIG (reference sequence). CDR3 sequence reads: CAWTPVRASWLAANEKLFF. The CDR3 DNA is TGTGCCTGGACCCCCGTCAGAGCCAGTTGGTTAGCGGCTAATGAAAAACTGTTTTTT.

The rearrangement uses TRBV10-3 and TRBJ1-2; 7 nucleotides align to TRBD1. Losses at the gene ends were 6 bases for V and 7 bases for J; bases not matched to a gene: 5. This CDR3 has 12 residues. CDR1 and CDR2 from the germline V gene are ENHRY and SYGVKD. The CDR3 DNA reads as TGTGCCATCAGGGGGACAGCTGCTGGCTACACCTTC. This codes for CAIRGTAAGYTF.

The chain is built from TRBV7-3 and TRBJ2-5, with D tentatively TRBD1 (5 bases). The V and J ends lost 2 bases and 5 bases respectively, with 9 bases between them. The CDR3 is made up of 13 amino acids. Germline CDR1 is SGHTA and CDR2 is FQGTGA. The CDR3 loop reads CASSLGARETQYF. The CDR3 DNA sequence: TGTGCCAGCAGCTTAGGGGCTCGGGAGACCCAGTACTTC.

The rearrangement joins TRBV9 to TRBJ2-1, with 9 bases identical to TRBD2. This CDR3 comprises 15 residues. With V trimmed by 3 bases and J by 5 bases, 6 bases remained unmatched. CDR1 and CDR2 from the germline V gene are SGDLS and YYNGEE. The CDR3 sequence is CASSGKRGDDNEQFF. In DNA, the CDR3 is TGTGCCAGCAGCGGAAAGCGGGGGGATGACAATGAGCAGTTCTTC. Drawing the rest from reference TRBV9 and TRBJ2-1, the complete variable domain is DSGVTQTPKHLITATGQRVTLRCSPRSGDLSVYWYQQSLDQGLQFLIQYYNGEERAKGNILERFSAQQFPDLHSELNLSSLELGDSALYFCASSGKRGDDNEQFFGPGTRLTVL.

The rearrangement links TRBV7-9 to TRBJ1-2; 9 nucleotides line up with TRBD1. The germline V gene encodes CDR1 SEHNR and CDR2 FQNEAQ (reference sequence). The CDR3 has 15 amino acids. The V segment lost 1 base and the J segment 0 bases; nucleotides outside the gene matches: 0. CDR3 DNA sequence: TGTGCCAGCAGCTTAGGGGACAGGGCTAACTATGGCTACACCTTC. This gives the protein CASSLGDRANYGYTF.

The rearrangement uses TRBV5-6 and TRBJ1-2; D unclear. This CDR3 region has 12 residues. The V gene's germline CDR1 is SGHDT and CDR2 YYEEEE. V was trimmed by 0 bases and J by 6 bases, leaving 6 bases between them. The CDR3 loop reads CASSLAGNGYTF. The CDR3 DNA reads TGTGCCAGCAGCTTGGCCGGGAATGGCTACACCTTC.

The V and J genes are TRBV4-1 and TRBJ1-4, with TRBD1 identical over 7 bases. The CDR3 spans 16 residues. CDR1 is MGHRA, CDR2 YSYEKL, per germline. V was clipped by 3 bases and J by 5 bases; unmatched bases: 9. As DNA, the CDR3 is TGCGCCAGCAGCCACCCAGGGGGACGGGGGAATGAAAAACTGTTTTTT. Amino acid sequence: CASSHPGGRGNEKLFF.

Worth noting for this clone: The junction departs from the called germline gene at one end, perhaps through a read error. The chain recombines TRBV10-2 with TRBJ1-1; unclear D gene. Germline V gene sequence: CDR1 WSHSY, CDR2 SAAADI. The CDR3 sequence is 11 residues long. CDR3 bases: TGCGCCAGCAGTGAGAACATTGAAGCTTTCTTT. Translating it yields CASSENIEAFF.

The V gene is TRBV14, the J gene TRBJ2-5; possible D gene TRBD1, 5 bases. Germline lookup yields CDR1 SGHDN and CDR2 FVKESK. CDR3 length: 15 amino acids. V was pared by 4 bases and J by 3 bases, with 15 bases between. CDR3 sequence: CASSPWAGREETQYF. The CDR3 DNA sequence: TGTGCCAGCAGCCCCTGGGCAGGGCGAGAAGAGACCCAGTACTTC.

The rearrangement joins TRBV20-1 to TRBJ1-1; the D is unclear. The germline gives CDR1 DFQATT, CDR2 SNEGSKA (reference sequence). This CDR3 has 10 residues. V was pared by 8 bases and J by 6 bases, with 10 bases between. CDR3 sequence: CSPYGAEAFF. CDR3 nucleotide sequence: TGCAGTCCATACGGAGCTGAAGCTTTCTTT.

The chain has TRBV29-1 and TRBJ2-1; possibly TRBD1 for D (5 bases). In germline, CDR1 is SQVTM, CDR2 ANQGSEA. The CDR3 extends over 11 amino acids. Trimming shortened V by 3 bases and J by 8 bases, and 8 bases separated the two germline ends. CDR3: CSVDTGYEQFF. The CDR3, as DNA: TGCAGCGTTGATACAGGCTATGAGCAGTTCTTC.

V is TRBV30 and J is TRBJ1-2; D is undetermined. This CDR3 comprises 15 residues. CDR1 and CDR2 from the germline V gene are GTSNPN and SVGIG (reference sequence). The V end lost 0 bases, the J end lost 4 bases, and 15 bases lay between the germline ends. The chain's CDR3 is CAWSVGRRRLYGYTF. The CDR3 DNA reads as TGTGCCTGGAGTGTAGGGAGACGGCGACTCTATGGCTACACCTTC.